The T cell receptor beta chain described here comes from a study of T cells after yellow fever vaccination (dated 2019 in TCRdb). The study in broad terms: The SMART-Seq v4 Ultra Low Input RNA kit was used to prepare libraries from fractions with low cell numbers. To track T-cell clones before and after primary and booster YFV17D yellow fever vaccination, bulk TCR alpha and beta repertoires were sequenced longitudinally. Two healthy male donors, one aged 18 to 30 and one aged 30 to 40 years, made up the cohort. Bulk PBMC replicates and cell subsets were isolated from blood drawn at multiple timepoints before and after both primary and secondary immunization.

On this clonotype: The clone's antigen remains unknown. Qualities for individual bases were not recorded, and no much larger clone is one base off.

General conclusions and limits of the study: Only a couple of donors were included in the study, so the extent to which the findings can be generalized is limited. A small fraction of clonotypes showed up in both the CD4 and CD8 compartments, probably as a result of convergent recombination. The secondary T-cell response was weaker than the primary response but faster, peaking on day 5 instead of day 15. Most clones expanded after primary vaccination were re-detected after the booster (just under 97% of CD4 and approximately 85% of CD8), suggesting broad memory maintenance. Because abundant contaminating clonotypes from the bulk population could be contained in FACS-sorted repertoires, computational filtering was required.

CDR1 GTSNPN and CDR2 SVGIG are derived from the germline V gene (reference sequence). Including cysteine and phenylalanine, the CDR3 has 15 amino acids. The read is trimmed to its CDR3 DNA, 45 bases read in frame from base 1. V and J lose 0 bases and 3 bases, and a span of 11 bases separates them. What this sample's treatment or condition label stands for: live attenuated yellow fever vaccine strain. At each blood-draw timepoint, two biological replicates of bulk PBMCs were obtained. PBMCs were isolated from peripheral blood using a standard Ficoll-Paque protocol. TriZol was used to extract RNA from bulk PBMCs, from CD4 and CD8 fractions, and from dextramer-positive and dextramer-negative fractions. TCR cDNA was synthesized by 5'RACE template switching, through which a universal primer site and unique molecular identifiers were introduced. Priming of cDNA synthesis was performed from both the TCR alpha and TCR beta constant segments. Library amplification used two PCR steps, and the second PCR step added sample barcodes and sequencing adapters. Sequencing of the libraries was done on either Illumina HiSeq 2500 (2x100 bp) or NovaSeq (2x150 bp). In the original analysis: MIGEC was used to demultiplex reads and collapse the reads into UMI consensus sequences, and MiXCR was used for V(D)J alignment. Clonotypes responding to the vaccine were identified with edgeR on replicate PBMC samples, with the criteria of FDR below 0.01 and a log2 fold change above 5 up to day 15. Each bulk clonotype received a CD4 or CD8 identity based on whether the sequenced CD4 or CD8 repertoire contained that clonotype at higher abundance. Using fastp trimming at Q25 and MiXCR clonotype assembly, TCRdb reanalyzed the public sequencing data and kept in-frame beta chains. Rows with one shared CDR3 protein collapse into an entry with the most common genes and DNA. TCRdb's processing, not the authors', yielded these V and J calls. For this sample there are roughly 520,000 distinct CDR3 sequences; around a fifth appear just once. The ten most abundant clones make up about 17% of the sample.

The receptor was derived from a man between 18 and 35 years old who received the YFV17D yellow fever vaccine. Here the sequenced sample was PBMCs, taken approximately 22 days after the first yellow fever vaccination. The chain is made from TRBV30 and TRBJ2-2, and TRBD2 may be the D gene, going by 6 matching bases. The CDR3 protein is CAWSVGSSDTGELFF. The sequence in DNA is TGTGCCTGGAGTGTCGGGAGTAGCGACACCGGGGAGCTGTTTTTT. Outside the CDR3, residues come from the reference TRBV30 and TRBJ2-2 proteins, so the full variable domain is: SQTIHQWPATLVQPVGSPLSLECTVEGTSNPNLYWYRQAAGRGLQLLFYSVGIGQISSEVPQNLSASRPQDRQFILSSKKLLLSDSGFYLCAWSVGSSDTGELFFGEGSRLTVL.